This is a list of T cell receptor beta chains from one sample in a study of blood T cell repertoires in COVID-19. Sequenced by immunoSEQ multiplex PCR; TCRdb stores in-frame clones only, minus some. The sample yields approximately 140,000 clones, around 81% seen once. The sequenced sample was peripheral blood. These receptors were obtained from a human donor in a cohort sampled during active COVID-19. The CDR3 runs from the conserved cysteine through the conserved F or W. A D gene is named only where the DNA matches it firmly. Not every row has a clone size; where given, it reads once, few, many or a size class.

d_call clone_size j_call v_call cdr3_nt cdr3_aa
NA NA TRBJ2-7 TRBV10-2 TGCGCCAGCAGCCTGGACAGTGAATCCTACGAGCAGTACTTC CASSLDSESYEQYF
TRBD2 NA TRBJ2-3 TRBV5-4 TGTGCCAGCACCTTAGCGGGAGCGGGGACAGATACGCAGTATTTT CASTLAGAGTDTQYF
NA NA TRBJ1-1 TRBV7-8 TGTGCCAGCAGCTTAAGCCCGGGGAGGAACACTGAAGCTTTCTTT CASSLSPGRNTEAFF
TRBD1 NA TRBJ2-1 TRBV19 TGTGCCAGTAGTCCAGGACAGGGTATCAATGAGCAGTTCTTC CASSPGQGINEQFF
NA NA TRBJ2-2 TRBV12-5 TGTGCTAGTGGTTTGGTCGTCGCCGGGGAGCTGTTTTTT CASGLVVAGELFF
TRBD1 NA TRBJ1-4 TRBV28 TGTGCCAGTCACAGGGGGAATAATGAAAAACTGTTTTTT CASHRGNNEKLFF
NA NA TRBJ1-1 TRBV9 TGTGCCAGCAGCCCCCGGGGGGACCCGAACACTGAAGCTTTCTTT CASSPRGDPNTEAFF
NA NA TRBJ2-7 TRBV28 TGTGCCAGCAGTTTCTCCCTTCTAGCGAAACTCTCCTACGAGCAGTACTTC CASSFSLLAKLSYEQYF
NA few TRBJ1-3 TRBV25-1 TGTGCCAGCAGTGCTGCGGGGCGCTCTGGAAACACCATATATTTT CASSAAGRSGNTIYF
NA NA TRBJ2-5 TRBV30 TGTGCCCTTACAGGGTTTGAGACCCAGTACTTC CALTGFETQYF
TRBD1 NA TRBJ2-1 TRBV5-5 TGTGCCAGCAGCGCCCTTTCAGGGGGCTCCTACAATGAGCAGTTCTTC CASSALSGGSYNEQFF
NA NA TRBJ1-2 TRBV5-1 TGCGCCAGCAGTTCCGGGGGTACCTATGGCTACACCTTC CASSSGGTYGYTF
TRBD2 NA TRBJ2-7 TRBV5-4 TGTGCCAGCAGCCCGGGGCTAGCGGGAGTCTACGAGCAGTACTTC CASSPGLAGVYEQYF
TRBD2 NA TRBJ2-5 TRBV11-2 TGTGCCAGCAACATGAGGGGCGGGGGGTCGGAGACCCAGTACTTC CASNMRGGGSETQYF
NA NA TRBJ2-2 TRBV11-2 TGTGCCAGCAGCTTGGGGGCGTGGACCGGGGAGCTGTTTTTT CASSLGAWTGELFF
NA NA TRBJ2-5 TRBV9 TGTGCCAGCAGCGTAGGTGCAGGGGGGTACCAAGAGACCCAGTACTTC CASSVGAGGYQETQYF
NA NA TRBJ1-2 TRBV5-8 TGTGCCAGCAGCTTGGGGCCGAAGATTTATGGCTACACCTTC CASSLGPKIYGYTF
NA NA TRBJ1-4 TRBV28 TGTGCCAGCAGTTTGGCGGGGGCCTTTAATGAAAAACTGTTTTTT CASSLAGAFNEKLFF
NA NA TRBJ2-1 TRBV6-6 TGTGCCAGCAGGGAGGCCTCCTACAATGAGCAGTTCTTC CASREASYNEQFF
TRBD1 NA TRBJ1-1 TRBV5-1 TGCGCCAGCACCCCCCTGGTCGGGACAGGGGGCTCGGCTGAAGCTTTCTTT CASTPLVGTGGSAEAFF
TRBD2 once TRBJ2-3 TRBV7-3 TGTGCCAGCAGCCCTAGCGGGAGGGCCGCGGATACGCAGTATTTT CASSPSGRAADTQYF
TRBD2 NA TRBJ2-1 TRBV5-1 TGCGCCAGCAGCCCGGGACTAGCGGGAATCTTCAATGAGCAGTTCTTC CASSPGLAGIFNEQFF
TRBD2 NA TRBJ2-1 TRBV7-8 TGTGCCAGCAGCTTAAGGCTAGCGGGAGTGAGTGAGCAGTTCTTC CASSLRLAGVSEQFF
NA NA TRBJ2-5 TRBV6-5 TGTGCCAGCAGAAACAGCGGCCAAGAGACCCAGTACTTC CASRNSGQETQYF
NA once TRBJ1-2 TRBV4-2 TGTGCCAGCAGCCTTGGAGACAGGAACCCTGGCTACACCTTC CASSLGDRNPGYTF
TRBD1 NA TRBJ2-4 TRBV5-4 TGTGCCAGCCACCATCCGGGACAGGGTGACAAAAACATTCAGTACTTC CASHHPGQGDKNIQYF
NA NA TRBJ2-7 TRBV6-5 TGTGCCAGCAGTTCTCCCGACAGCTACGAGCAGTACTTC CASSSPDSYEQYF
NA NA TRBJ1-3 TRBV5-5 TGTGCCAGCAGCTTTCTTGGGGGGACGGGAAACACCATATATTTT CASSFLGGTGNTIYF
TRBD1 NA TRBJ1-1 TRBV19 TGTGCCAGTAGTCCCGCCTATCCGGGACAGGGAACTGAAGCTTTCTTT CASSPAYPGQGTEAFF
NA NA TRBJ2-7 TRBV6-6 TGTGCCAGCAGTAACGGAGCCAGCTCCTACGAGCAGTACTTC CASSNGASSYEQYF
NA NA TRBJ2-3 TRBV2 TGTGCCAGCAGTCTTGTTAGAGTAGATACGCAGTATTTT CASSLVRVDTQYF
NA NA TRBJ1-5 TRBV10-3 TGTGCCATCAGTGAGGTCGGGGGTGGACAGCCCCAGCATTTT CAISEVGGGQPQHF
TRBD2 NA TRBJ2-2 TRBV19 TGTGCCAGTAGTCCGAGGCTAGCGGGAGGCACCGGGGAGCTGTTTTTT CASSPRLAGGTGELFF
TRBD1 NA TRBJ2-1 TRBV28 TGTGCCAGCAGTCCCCTCCGGGACAGGGCGATAAATGAGCAGTTCTTC CASSPLRDRAINEQFF
TRBD1 few TRBJ2-3 TRBV28 TGTGCCAGCACCTCACCATCCGGGACAGGGGGGAGCACAGATACGCAGTATTTT CASTSPSGTGGSTDTQYF
NA NA TRBJ2-3 TRBV7-2 TGTGCCAGCAGCTTAGCGTGGGGGCTAGGTACGCAGTATTTT CASSLAWGLGTQYF
NA NA TRBJ2-6 TRBV11-2 TGTGCCAGCAGCTTACGTATACAGGGATCTGGGGCCAACGTCCTGACTTTC CASSLRIQGSGANVLTF
TRBD2 few TRBJ2-2 TRBV5-1 TGCGCCAGCAGCTTGAGCGGGAGCTTGGAAGGGGAGCTGTTTTTT CASSLSGSLEGELFF
NA NA TRBJ1-2 TRBV19 TGTGCCAGTAGTATTGAAACAAACTATGGCTACACCTTC CASSIETNYGYTF
TRBD1 NA TRBJ1-4 TRBV6-1 TGTGCCAGCAGTGACCCCCCGGGACAGGGGAATGAAAAACTGTTTTTT CASSDPPGQGNEKLFF
TRBD2 NA TRBJ2-1 TRBV9 TGTGCCAGCAGCGTAGTACTTAGCGGGAGTAATGAGCAGTTCTTC CASSVVLSGSNEQFF
NA few TRBJ1-1 TRBV12-5 TGTGCTAGTGGCTGGGACTACAACACTGAAGCTTTCTTT CASGWDYNTEAFF
NA NA TRBJ2-5 TRBV7-9 TGTGCCAGCAGCCCTGGACTGTGGGAGACCCAGTACTTC CASSPGLWETQYF
TRBD1 once TRBJ2-5 TRBV7-9 TGTGCCAGCAGAGGGGGCCTAACGGGGACCCAGTACTTC CASRGGLTGTQYF
NA NA TRBJ1-5 TRBV19 TGTGCCAGTAGTAGGGGGGGGCACAATCAGCCCCAGCATTTT CASSRGGHNQPQHF
TRBD2 NA TRBJ2-7 TRBV3-1/TRBV3-2 TGTGCCAGCAGCCACCGCCCAGGGACTAGCGGGTCCTACGAGCAGTACTTC CASSHRPGTSGSYEQYF
TRBD2 NA TRBJ2-2 TRBV5-1 TGCGCCAGCAGCTTGACACTAGCGGGAGGTACCGGGGAGCTGTTTTTT CASSLTLAGGTGELFF
NA NA TRBJ1-1 TRBV5-1 TGCGCCAGCAGCTTGTTGGACAGCATGAACACTGAAGCTTTCTTT CASSLLDSMNTEAFF
TRBD2 once TRBJ2-2 TRBV7-2 TGTGCCGGAAAATTAGCGGGAGGCGCGAACACCGGGGAGCTGTTTTTT CAGKLAGGANTGELFF
TRBD1 NA TRBJ2-3 TRBV5-1 TGCGCCAGCAGCCGGGACAGGGGGTGGACAGATACGCAGTATTTT CASSRDRGWTDTQYF
NA NA TRBJ1-5 TRBV2 TGTGCCAGCAGCCAGGGATTGAGCAATCAGCCCCAGCATTTT CASSQGLSNQPQHF
TRBD2 NA TRBJ2-7 TRBV3-1/TRBV3-2 TGTGCCAGCAGCCAAAAGCGGCGGATGACTAGCGGACGGAACGAGCAGTACTTC CASSQKRRMTSGRNEQYF
TRBD1 NA TRBJ2-7 TRBV4-1 TGCGCCAGCAGCCAGACAGGGACCGGGCTCGGCGAGCAGTACTTC CASSQTGTGLGEQYF
NA NA TRBJ1-4 TRBV5-5 TGTGCCAGCAGCTCCTCATTGCCGGCGGGCGAAAAACTGTTTTTT CASSSSLPAGEKLFF